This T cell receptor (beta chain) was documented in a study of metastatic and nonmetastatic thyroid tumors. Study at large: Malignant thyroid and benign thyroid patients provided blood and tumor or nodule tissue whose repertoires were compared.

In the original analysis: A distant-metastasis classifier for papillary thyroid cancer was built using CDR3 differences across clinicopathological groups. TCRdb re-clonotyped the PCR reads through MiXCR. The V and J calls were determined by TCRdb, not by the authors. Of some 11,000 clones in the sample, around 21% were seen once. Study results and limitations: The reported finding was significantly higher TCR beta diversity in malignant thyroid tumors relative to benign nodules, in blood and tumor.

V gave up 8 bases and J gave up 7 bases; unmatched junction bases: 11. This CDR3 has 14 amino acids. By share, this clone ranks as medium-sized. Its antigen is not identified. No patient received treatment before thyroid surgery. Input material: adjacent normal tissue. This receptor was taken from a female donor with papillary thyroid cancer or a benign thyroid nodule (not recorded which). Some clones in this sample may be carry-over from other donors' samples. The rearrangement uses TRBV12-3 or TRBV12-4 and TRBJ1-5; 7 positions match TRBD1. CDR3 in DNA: TGTGCCAGCCGAACACAGGGGAGGGACCAGCCCCAGCATTTT. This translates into CASRTQGRDQPQHF.